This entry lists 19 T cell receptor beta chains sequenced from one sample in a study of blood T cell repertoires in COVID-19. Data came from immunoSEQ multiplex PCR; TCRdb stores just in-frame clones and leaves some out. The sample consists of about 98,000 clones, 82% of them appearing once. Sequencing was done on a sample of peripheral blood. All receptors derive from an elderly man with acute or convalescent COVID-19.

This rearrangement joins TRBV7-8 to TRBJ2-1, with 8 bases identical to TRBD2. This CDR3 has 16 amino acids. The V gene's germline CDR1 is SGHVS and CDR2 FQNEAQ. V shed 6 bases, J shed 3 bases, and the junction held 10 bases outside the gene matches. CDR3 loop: CASSPSGTSLYNEQFF. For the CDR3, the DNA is TGTGCCAGCAGTCCATCTGGGACTAGTCTCTACAATGAGCAGTTCTTC.

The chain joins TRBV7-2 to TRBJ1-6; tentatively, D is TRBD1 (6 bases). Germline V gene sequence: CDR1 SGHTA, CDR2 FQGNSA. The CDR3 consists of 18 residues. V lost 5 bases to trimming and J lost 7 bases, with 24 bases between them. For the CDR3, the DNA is TGTGCCAGCAGCCCCCTTGGGCAGGGGCGGGGGGGGAATTCACCCCTCCACTTT. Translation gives CASSPLGQGRGGNSPLHF.

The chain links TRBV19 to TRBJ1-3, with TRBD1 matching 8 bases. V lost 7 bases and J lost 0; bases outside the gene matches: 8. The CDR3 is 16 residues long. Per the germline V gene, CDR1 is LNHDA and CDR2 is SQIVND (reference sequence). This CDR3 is CASTWAGGVSGNTIYF. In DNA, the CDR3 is TGTGCCAGTACCTGGGCAGGGGGCGTCTCTGGAAACACCATATATTTT.

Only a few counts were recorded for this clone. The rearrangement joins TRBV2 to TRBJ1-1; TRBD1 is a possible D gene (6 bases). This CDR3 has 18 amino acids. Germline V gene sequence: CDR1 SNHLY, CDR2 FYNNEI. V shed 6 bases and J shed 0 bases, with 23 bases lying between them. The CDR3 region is CASSLLVVQGTMNTEAFF. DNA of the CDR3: TGTGCCAGCAGCCTTCTAGTGGTACAGGGAACGATGAACACTGAAGCTTTCTTT.

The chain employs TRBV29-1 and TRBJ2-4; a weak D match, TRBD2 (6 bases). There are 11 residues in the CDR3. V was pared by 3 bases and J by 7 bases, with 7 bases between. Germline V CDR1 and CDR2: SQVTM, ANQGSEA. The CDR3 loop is CSVDGGNIQYF. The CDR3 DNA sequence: TGCAGCGTTGATGGGGGGAACATTCAGTACTTC. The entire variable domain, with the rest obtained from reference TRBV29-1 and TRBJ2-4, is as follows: SAVISQKPSRDICQRGTSLTIQCQVDSQVTMMFWYRQQPGQSLTLIATANQGSEATYESGFVIDKFPISRPNLTFSTLTVSNMSPEDSSIYLCSVDGGNIQYFGAGTRLSVL.

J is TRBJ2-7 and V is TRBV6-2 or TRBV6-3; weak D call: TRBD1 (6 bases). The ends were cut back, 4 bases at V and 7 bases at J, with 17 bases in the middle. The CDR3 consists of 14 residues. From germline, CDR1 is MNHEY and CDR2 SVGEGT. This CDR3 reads CASSSLRQAREQYF. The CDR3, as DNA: TGTGCCAGCAGTTCCCTACGACAGGCTAGAGAGCAGTACTTC.

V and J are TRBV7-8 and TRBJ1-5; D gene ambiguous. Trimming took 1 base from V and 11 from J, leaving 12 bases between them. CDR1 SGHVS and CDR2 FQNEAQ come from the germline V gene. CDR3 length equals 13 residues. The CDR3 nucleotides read TGTGCCAGCAGCTTAGGAGAGGGAAGGGCCCAGCATTTT. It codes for CASSLGEGRAQHF.

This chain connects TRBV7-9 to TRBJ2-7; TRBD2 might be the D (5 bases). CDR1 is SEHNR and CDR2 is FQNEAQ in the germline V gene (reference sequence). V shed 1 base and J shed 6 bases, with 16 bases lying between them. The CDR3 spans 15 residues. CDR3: CASSLVLGSPSEQYF. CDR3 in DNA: TGTGCCAGCAGCTTAGTTCTGGGGAGTCCGTCCGAGCAGTACTTC.

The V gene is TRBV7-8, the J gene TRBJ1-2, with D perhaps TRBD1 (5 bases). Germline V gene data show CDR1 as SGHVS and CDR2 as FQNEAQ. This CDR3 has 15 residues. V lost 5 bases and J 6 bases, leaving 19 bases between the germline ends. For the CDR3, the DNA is TGTGCCAGCAGCCCCCCGGGACTGGGGCGAGATGGCTACACCTTC. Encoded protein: CASSPPGLGRDGYTF.

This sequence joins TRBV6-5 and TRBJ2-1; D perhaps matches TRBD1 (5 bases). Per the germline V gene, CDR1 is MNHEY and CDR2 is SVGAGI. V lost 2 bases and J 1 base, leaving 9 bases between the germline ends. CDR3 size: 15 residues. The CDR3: CASSYLQGSYNEQFF. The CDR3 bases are TGTGCCAGCAGTTACCTCCAGGGTTCCTACAATGAGCAGTTCTTC.

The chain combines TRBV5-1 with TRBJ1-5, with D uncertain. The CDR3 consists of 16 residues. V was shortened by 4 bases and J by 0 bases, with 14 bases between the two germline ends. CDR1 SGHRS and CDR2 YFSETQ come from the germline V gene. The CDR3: CASSLLGSYSNQPQHF. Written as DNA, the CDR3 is TGCGCCAGCAGCCTACTAGGGTCCTATAGCAATCAGCCCCAGCATTTT.

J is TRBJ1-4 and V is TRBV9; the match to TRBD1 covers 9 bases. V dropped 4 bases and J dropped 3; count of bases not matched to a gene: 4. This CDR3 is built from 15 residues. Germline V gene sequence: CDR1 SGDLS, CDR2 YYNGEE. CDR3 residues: CASSQQGAANEKLFF. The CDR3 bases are TGTGCCAGCAGCCAACAGGGGGCGGCTAATGAAAAACTGTTTTTT. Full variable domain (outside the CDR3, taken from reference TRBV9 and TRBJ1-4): DSGVTQTPKHLITATGQRVTLRCSPRSGDLSVYWYQQSLDQGLQFLIQYYNGEERAKGNILERFSAQQFPDLHSELNLSSLELGDSALYFCASSQQGAANEKLFFGSGTQLSVL.

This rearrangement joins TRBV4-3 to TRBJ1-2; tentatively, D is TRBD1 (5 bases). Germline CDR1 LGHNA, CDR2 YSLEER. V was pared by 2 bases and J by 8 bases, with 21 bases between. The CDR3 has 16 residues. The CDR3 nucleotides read TGCGCCAGCAGCCAAACGGCAGGGATCGGGAGTGTCGGCTACACCTTC. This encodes CASSQTAGIGSVGYTF.

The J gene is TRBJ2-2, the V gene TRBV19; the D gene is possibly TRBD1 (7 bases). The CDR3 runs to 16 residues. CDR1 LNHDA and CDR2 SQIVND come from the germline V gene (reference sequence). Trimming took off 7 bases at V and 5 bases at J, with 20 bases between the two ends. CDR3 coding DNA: TGTGCCAGTAAGGGGGCATGGGGGGCGAGGACCGGGGAGCTGTTTTTT. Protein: CASKGAWGARTGELFF.

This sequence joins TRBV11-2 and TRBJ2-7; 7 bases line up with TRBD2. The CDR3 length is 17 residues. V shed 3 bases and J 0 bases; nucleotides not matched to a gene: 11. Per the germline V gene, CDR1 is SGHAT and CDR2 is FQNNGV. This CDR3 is CASSFPSSGPLSYEQYF. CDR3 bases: TGTGCCAGCAGCTTTCCCTCTAGCGGTCCACTCTCCTACGAGCAGTACTTC.

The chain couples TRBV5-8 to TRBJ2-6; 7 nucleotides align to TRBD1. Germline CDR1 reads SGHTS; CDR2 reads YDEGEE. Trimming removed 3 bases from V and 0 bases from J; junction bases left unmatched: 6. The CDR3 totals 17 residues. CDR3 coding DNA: TGTGCCAGCAGCTCCGGGACAGTGTTCTCTGGGGCCAACGTCCTGACTTTC. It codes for CASSSGTVFSGANVLTF.

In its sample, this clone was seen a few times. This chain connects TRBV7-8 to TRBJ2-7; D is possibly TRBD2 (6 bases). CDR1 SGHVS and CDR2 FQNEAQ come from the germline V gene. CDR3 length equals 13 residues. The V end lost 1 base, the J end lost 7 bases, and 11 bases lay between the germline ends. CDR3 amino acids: CASSLERAQEQYF. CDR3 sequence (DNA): TGTGCCAGCAGCTTAGAGCGGGCACAGGAGCAGTACTTC. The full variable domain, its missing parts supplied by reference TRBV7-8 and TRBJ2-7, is GAGVSQSPRYKVAKRGQDVALRCDPISGHVSLFWYQQALGQGPEFLTYFQNEAQLDKSGLPSDRFFAERPEGSVSTLKIQRTQQEDSAVYLCASSLERAQEQYFGPGTRLTVT.

The CDR3 nucleotides are TGTGCCAGCAGCGTATTCGTCGGCAGGGACACCGGGGAGCTGTTTTTT. The encoded protein is CASSVFVGRDTGELFF. This chain uses TRBV9 with TRBJ2-2, with a possible D match to TRBD1 (5 bases). The CDR3 runs to 16 residues. Germline V lookup: CDR1 SGDLS, CDR2 YYNGEE. The V and J ends lost 1 base and 3 bases respectively, with 13 bases between them.

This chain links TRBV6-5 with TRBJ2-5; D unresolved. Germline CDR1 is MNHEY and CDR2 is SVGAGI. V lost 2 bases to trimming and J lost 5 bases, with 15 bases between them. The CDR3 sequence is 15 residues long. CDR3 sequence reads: CASSYGLASKETQYF. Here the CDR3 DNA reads TGTGCCAGCAGTTACGGCTTAGCCAGCAAGGAGACCCAGTACTTC.